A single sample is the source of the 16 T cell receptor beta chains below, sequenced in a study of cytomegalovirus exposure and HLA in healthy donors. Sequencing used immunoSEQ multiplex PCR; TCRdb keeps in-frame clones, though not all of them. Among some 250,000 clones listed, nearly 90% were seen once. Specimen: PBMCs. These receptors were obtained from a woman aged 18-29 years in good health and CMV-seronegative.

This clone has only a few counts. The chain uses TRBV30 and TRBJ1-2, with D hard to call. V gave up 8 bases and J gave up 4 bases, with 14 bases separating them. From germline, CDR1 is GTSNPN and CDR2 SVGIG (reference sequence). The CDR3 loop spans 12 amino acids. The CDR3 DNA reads TGTGCCCGGCAGGTAAGGTCCTATGGCTACACCTTC. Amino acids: CARQVRSYGYTF.

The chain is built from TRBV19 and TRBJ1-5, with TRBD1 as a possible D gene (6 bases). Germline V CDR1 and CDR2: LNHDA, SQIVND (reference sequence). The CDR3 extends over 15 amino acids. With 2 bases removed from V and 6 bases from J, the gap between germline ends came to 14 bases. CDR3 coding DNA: TGTGCCAGTAGTATAAGGGCGGGGGCAGGTCAGCCCCAGCATTTT. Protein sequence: CASSIRAGAGQPQHF. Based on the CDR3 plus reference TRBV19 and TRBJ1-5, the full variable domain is DGGITQSPKYLFRKEGQNVTLSCEQNLNHDAMYWYRQDPGQGLRLIYYSQIVNDFQKGDIAEGYSVSREKKESFPLTVTSAQKNPTAFYLCASSIRAGAGQPQHFGDGTRLSIL.

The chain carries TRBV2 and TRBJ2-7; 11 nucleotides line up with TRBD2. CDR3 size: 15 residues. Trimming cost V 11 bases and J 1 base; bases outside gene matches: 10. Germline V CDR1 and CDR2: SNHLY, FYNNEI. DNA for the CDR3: TGTGCCGGATCTTACCCTAGCGGGGGGTCCTACGAGCAGTACGTC. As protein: CAGSYPSGGSYEQYV.

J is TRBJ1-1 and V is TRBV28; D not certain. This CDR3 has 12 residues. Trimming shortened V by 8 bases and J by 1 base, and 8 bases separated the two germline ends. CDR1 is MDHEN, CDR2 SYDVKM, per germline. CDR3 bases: TGTGCCAGCGAATTCGGGAACACTGAAGCTTTCTTT. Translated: CASEFGNTEAFF.

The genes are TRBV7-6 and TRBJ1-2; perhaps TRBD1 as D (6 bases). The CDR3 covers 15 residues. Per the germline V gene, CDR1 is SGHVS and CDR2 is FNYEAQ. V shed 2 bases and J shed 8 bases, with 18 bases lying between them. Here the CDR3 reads CASSLRPNPGEGYTF. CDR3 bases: TGTGCCAGCAGCTTAAGGCCCAACCCAGGGGAGGGCTACACCTTC.

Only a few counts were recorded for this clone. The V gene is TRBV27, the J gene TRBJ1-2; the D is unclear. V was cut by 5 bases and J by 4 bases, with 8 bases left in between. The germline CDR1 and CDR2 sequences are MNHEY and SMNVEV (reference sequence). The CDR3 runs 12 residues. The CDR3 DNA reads TGTGCCAGCAGTGCCTCCGGCTATGGCTACACCTTC. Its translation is CASSASGYGYTF.

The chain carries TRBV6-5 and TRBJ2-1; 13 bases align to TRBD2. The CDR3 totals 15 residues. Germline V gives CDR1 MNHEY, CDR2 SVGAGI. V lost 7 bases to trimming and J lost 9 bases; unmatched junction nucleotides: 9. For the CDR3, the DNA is TGTGCCAGCACCCTAACTAGCGGGGGGGCCCTTGAGCAGTTCTTC. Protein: CASTLTSGGALEQFF.

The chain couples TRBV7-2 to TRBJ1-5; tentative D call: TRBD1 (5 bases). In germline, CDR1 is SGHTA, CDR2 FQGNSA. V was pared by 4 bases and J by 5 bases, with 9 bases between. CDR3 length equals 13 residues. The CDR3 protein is CASSSTADQPQHF. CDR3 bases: TGTGCCAGCAGCTCGACAGCAGATCAGCCCCAGCATTTT.

The DNA for the CDR3 is TGTGCCAGCAGCTGGGTCCGGGACACGCAAGAGACCCAGTACTTC. Protein product: CASSWVRDTQETQYF. The chain carries TRBV5-6 and TRBJ2-5; possibly TRBD1 for D (6 bases). The CDR3 has 15 amino acids. Per germline, CDR1 SGHDT and CDR2 YYEEEE. With 3 bases removed from V and 2 bases from J, the gap between germline ends came to 14 bases.

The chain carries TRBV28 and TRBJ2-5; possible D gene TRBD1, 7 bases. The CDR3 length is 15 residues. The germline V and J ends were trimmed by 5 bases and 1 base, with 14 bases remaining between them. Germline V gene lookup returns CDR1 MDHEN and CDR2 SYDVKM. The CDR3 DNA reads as TGTGCCAGCAGTAGCCCCAGGGGGGTCCAAGAGACCCAGTACTTC. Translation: CASSSPRGVQETQYF.

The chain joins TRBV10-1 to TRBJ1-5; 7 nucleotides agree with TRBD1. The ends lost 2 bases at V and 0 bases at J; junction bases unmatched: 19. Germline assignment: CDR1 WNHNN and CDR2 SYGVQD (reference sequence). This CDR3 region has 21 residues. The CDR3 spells CASSEHPEELTGPYSNQPQHF. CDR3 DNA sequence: TGCGCCAGCAGTGAGCATCCAGAAGAGCTGACAGGGCCTTATAGCAATCAGCCCCAGCATTTT.

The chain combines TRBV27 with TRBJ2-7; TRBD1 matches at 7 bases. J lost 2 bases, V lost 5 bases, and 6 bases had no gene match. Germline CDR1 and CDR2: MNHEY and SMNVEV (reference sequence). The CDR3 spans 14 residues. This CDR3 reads CASSREGGAYEQYV. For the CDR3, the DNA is TGTGCCAGCAGTCGAGAAGGGGGCGCCTACGAGCAGTACGTC.

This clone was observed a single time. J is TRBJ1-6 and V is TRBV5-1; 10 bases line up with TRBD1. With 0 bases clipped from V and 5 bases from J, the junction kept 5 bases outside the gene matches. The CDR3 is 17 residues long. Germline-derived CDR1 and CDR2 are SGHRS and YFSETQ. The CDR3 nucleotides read TGCGCCAGCAGCTTGGAGGGACAGGGGATTAATAATTCACCCCTCCACTTT. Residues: CASSLEGQGINNSPLHF.

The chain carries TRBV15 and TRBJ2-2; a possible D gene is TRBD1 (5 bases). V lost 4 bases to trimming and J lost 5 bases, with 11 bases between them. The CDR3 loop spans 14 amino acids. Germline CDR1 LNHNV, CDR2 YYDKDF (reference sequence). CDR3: CATSTSRETGELFF. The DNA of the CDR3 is TGTGCCACCAGCACATCCAGGGAAACCGGGGAGCTGTTTTTT. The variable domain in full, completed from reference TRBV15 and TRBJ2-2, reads DAMVIQNPRYQVTQFGKPVTLSCSQTLNHNVMYWYQQKSSQAPKLLFHYYDKDFNNEADTPDNFQSRRPNTSFCFLDIRSPGLGDTAMYLCATSTSRETGELFFGEGSRLTVL.

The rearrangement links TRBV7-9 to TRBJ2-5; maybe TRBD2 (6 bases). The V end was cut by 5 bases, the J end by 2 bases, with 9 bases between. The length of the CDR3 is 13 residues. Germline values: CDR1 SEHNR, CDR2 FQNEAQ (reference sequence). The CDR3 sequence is CASSPAGQETQYF. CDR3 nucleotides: TGTGCCAGCAGCCCCGCGGGGCAAGAGACCCAGTACTTC.

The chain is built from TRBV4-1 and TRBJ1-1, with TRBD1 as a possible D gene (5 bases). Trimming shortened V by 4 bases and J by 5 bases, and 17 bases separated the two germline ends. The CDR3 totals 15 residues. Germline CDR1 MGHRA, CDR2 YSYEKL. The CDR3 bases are TGCGCCAGCAGCCTTCGGCCAGGGAAGATTACTGAAGCTTTCTTT. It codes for CASSLRPGKITEAFF.